This T cell receptor (beta chain) was retrieved from a study of response to subunit inactivated influenza vaccine. TCRdb itself ran the RT-PCR reads through MiXCR, one entry per CDR3 protein. The sample has approximately 290,000 distinct CDR3 sequences, about 20% seen once. Study-wide results and caveats: The authors suggested that every seasonal influenza vaccination recruits few new T cells.

The CDR3 loop spans 11 amino acids. Trimming pared 7 bases from V and 5 bases from J, leaving 11 bases between. Germline V lookup: CDR1 SQVTM, CDR2 ANQGSEA. On this clonotype: The antigen is not known.

The TCR sequence derives from a man aged 50-75 years who received an inactivated influenza vaccine. The chain uses TRBV29-1 and TRBJ2-5; D not certain. Sequenced material: PBMCs from blood, taken about 20 months after vaccination. The CDR3, as DNA: TGCAGCGGCGTATTGCGGGAGACCCAGTACTTC. Translation: CSGVLRETQYF.